This T cell receptor (beta chain) was recovered during a study of T cell responses to AZD1222 COVID-19 vaccine. Findings of the study overall: Mostly white British, mostly female donors; authors suggested clonal diversity may be underestimated. Among AZD1222 vaccinees, only 5 to 7 were seropositive at baseline.

Comment on this clone: As yet, its antigen is unknown.

Data came from immunoSEQ multiplex PCR; TCRdb stores just in-frame clones and leaves some out. The sample consists of over 120,000 clones, about 94% of them appearing once. The germline V gene encodes CDR1 MDHEN and CDR2 SYDVKM. CDR3 length: 13 residues. V lost 4 bases and J 2 bases, leaving 9 bases between the germline ends. The sequence came from an adult in good health. Sample: peripheral blood, taken on day 0 of AZD1222 vaccination. V gene TRBV28 combines with J gene TRBJ2-7; D is perhaps TRBD2 (6 bases). CDR3 in amino acids: CASSSGVTYEQYF. In DNA, the CDR3 is TGTGCCAGCAGTTCGGGGGTTACCTACGAGCAGTACTTC.